What follows is one T cell receptor beta chain and its context. The sample belongs to a study of blood T cell repertoires in COVID-19. As for the study in general: Acute-phase and convalescent COVID-19 samples originated in the United States, Italy and Spain. From T cells, B-cell-depleted T cells, or PBMCs came the material, which was cDNA or gDNA.

Germline values: CDR1 LGHDT, CDR2 YNNKEL (reference sequence). The CDR3 has 15 residues. The V gene lost 4 bases and the J gene lost 4 bases, with 15 bases spanning the gap. As processed by the authors: Amplified reference gene primers provided the basis for estimating nucleated cell counts. Assay: immunoSEQ multiplex PCR; the TCRdb copy retains only in-frame clones and omits some. V and J calls and clone size are copied from that table; D and trimming were computed from the DNA. The table includes over 100,000 clones, approximately 90% detected once. Sequenced input: peripheral blood. The TCR comes from a man aged 35 to 55 with acute or convalescent COVID-19. The V and J genes are TRBV3-1 (or the pseudogene TRBV3-2) and TRBJ2-3, with D possibly being TRBD2 (6 bases). The CDR3 DNA follows: TGTGCCAGCAGCCCCTGGCGGGGCGCTGCAGATACGCAGTATTTT. Its protein product is CASSPWRGAADTQYF.